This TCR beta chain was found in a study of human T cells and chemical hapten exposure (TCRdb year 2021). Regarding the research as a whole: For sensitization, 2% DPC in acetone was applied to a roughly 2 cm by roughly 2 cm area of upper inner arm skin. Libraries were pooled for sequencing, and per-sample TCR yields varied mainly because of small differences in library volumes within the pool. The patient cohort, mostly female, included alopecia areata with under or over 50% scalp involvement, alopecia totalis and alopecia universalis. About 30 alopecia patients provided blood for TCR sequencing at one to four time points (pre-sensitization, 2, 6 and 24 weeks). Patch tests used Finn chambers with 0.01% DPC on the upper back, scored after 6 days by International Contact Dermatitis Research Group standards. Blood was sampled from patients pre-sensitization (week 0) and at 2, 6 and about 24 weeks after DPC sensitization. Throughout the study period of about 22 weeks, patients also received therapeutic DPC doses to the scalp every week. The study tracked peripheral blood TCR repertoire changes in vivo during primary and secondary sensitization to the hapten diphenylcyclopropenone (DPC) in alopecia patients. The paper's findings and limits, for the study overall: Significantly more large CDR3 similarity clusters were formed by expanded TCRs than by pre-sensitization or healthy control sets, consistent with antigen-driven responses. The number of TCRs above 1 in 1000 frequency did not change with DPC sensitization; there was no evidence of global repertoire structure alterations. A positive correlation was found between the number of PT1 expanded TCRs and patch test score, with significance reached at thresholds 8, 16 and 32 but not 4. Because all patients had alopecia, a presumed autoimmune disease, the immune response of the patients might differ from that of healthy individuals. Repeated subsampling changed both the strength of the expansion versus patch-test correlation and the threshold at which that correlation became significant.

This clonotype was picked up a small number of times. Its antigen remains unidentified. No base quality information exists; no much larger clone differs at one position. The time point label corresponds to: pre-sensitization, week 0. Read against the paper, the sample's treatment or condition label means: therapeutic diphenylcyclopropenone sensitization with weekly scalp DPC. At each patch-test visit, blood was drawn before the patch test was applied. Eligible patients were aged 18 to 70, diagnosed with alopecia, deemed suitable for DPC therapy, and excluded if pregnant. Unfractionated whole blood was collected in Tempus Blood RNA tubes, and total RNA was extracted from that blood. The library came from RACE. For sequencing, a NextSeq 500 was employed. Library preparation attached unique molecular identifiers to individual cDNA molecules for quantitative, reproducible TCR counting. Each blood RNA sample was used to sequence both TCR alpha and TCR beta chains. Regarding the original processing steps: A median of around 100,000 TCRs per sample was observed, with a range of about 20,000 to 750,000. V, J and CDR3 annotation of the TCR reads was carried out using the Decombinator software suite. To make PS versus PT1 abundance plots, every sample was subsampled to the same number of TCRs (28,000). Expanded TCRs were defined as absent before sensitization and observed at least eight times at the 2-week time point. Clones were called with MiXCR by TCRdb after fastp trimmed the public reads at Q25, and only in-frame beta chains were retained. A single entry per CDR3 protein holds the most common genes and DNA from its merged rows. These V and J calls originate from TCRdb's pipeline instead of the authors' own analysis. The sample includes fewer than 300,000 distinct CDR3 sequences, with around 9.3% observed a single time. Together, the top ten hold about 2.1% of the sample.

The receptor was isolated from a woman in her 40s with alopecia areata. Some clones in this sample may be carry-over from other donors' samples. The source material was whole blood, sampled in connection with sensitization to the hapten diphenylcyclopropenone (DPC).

The CDR3 corresponds to CASSHGAGISDTQYF. The nucleotide sequence is given as TGTGCCAGCAGTCATGGGGCAGGGATCTCAGATACGCAGTATTTT. The chain is encoded by TRBV28 joined to TRBJ2-3; TRBD1 might be the D gene, on 5 matching bases. Inclusive of the bounding cysteine and phenylalanine, the CDR3 is 15 residues long. Only CDR3 DNA remains: 45 bases, in frame from the first base. Between the V and J ends, shortened by 5 bases and 4 bases respectively, the junction contains 16 bases. CDR1 and CDR2, per the germline V gene, are MDHEN and SYDVKM.